This T cell receptor beta chain was recovered during a study of memory CD4+ T cells and cytomegalovirus serostatus. Authors' methods: After removing out-of-frame reads, 2 million to 2.5 million distinct TCRbeta sequences remained. TCRdb's table, derived via immunoSEQ multiplex PCR, lists solely in-frame clones and lacks some. Clone size and the V and J calls come from that table; the DNA yielded D and trimming. The sample yields 84,000 or so clones, over 80% seen once. Single viable CD3+CD4+CD8-CD45RO+ cells were sorted as the memory CD4+ T cells. Germline V gene data show CDR1 as SGHKS and CDR2 as YYEKEE (reference sequence). The CDR3 is made up of 17 amino acids. V was pared by 3 bases and J by 7 bases, with 23 bases between.

The source of this sequence is an adult in good health and CMV-seronegative. This sequence joins TRBV5-5 and TRBJ2-1; no reliable D call. The specimen was memory CD4+ T cells from blood. CDR3 protein: CASSSLVWTAERNEQFF. Written as DNA, the CDR3 is TGTGCCAGCAGCTCGCTGGTTTGGACGGCCGAAAGGAATGAGCAGTTCTTC.